This T cell receptor beta chain emerged from a study of blood T cells in healthy people across ages. Overall study results and limits: No one knew whether donors had CMV, which possibly confounded expanded clonotype changes. A roughly linear fall in TCR beta diversity per million T cells was seen with increasing age. Total diversity from one million sequenced T cells was likely underestimated.

CDR3 size: 17 residues. J lost 4 bases, V lost 4 bases, and 10 bases had no gene match. CDR1 is SGHKS and CDR2 is YYEKEE in the germline V gene (reference sequence). With a J-beta primer mix and a sample-barcoded 5' primer, a second PCR ran roughly 6 to 11 cycles. MiXCR was run by TCRdb on the 5' RACE reads, yielding one entry per CDR3 protein. This table has hundreds of thousands of distinct CDR3 sequences, 40% to 65% appearing once. This clonotype was seen a handful of times. Its antigen is unidentified. The rearrangement uses TRBV5-5 and TRBJ2-3; 12 bases map to TRBD1. The TCR was taken from an elderly woman in good health. Input material: blood. The CDR3 region has the DNA TGTGCCAGCAGCAACCGGGACAGGGGGCAAGGCCCAGATACGCAGTATTTT. It encodes CASSNRDRGQGPDTQYF.